The 27 T cell receptor beta chains reported below all come from one sample, sequenced in a study of technical replicates of blood from a few donors. TCRdb's table, derived via immunoSEQ multiplex PCR, lists solely in-frame clones and lacks some. The repertoire holds 80,000 or so clones, with around 94% as singletons. The material sequenced was T cells isolated from PBMCs. These receptors all stem from a human donor in good health.

The CDR3 spells CSVAGTSGDIQYF. The CDR3 DNA reads as TGCAGCGTTGCCGGGACTAGCGGGGACATTCAGTACTTC. The chain recombines TRBV29-1 with TRBJ2-4; 13 bases are a match to TRBD2. The CDR3 totals 13 residues. From germline, CDR1 is SQVTM and CDR2 ANQGSEA. Trimming removed 4 bases from V and 8 bases from J; junction bases left unmatched: 2.

This rearrangement joins TRBV28 to TRBJ2-7, with 9 nucleotides matching TRBD1. The CDR3 is 15 residues long. Germline CDR1 is MDHEN and CDR2 is SYDVKM. V trimming: 5 bases; J trimming: 6 bases; junction bases outside the gene matches: 11. The CDR3 DNA follows: TGTGCCAGCAGTGTTCCACAGGGGGCACCGGGCGAGCAGTACTTC. Translation: CASSVPQGAPGEQYF.

The rearrangement links TRBV29-1 to TRBJ2-7; 9 bases agree with TRBD2. V was pared by 4 bases and J by 7 bases, with 8 bases of the junction left unmatched. Looked up from germline, CDR1 is SQVTM and CDR2 is ANQGSEA. CDR3 length: 13 amino acids. The CDR3 reads CSVGPAGGWEQYF. The CDR3 coding sequence is TGCAGCGTTGGTCCAGCGGGAGGCTGGGAGCAGTACTTC.

The chain employs TRBV27 and TRBJ1-2, with TRBD1 as a possible D gene (5 bases). The CDR3 runs to 14 residues. V was pared by 3 bases and J by 8 bases, with 16 bases between. In germline, CDR1 is MNHEY, CDR2 SMNVEV (reference sequence). CDR3 region: CASSLQPGMVGYTF. CDR3 nucleotides: TGTGCCAGCAGTTTGCAGCCAGGGATGGTAGGCTACACCTTC.

V is TRBV30 and J is TRBJ1-5; D perhaps matches TRBD1 (5 bases). The CDR3 length is 14 residues. The germline V gene encodes CDR1 GTSNPN and CDR2 SVGIG (reference sequence). The V end lost 0 bases, the J end lost 4 bases, and 10 bases lay between the germline ends. The CDR3 DNA sequence: TGTGCCTGGAGTGTACAGGTGCTAAATCAGCCCCAGCATTTT. This gives the protein CAWSVQVLNQPQHF.

This clone was observed a handful of times. The CDR3 DNA is TGTGCCAGCTCACCACTACCCCGAGGGCAGCCCCAGCATTTT. Translating it yields CASSPLPRGQPQHF. The chain employs TRBV18 and TRBJ1-5; D remains unclear. The germline V and J ends were trimmed by 1 base and 7 bases, with 11 bases remaining between them. Germline values: CDR1 KGHSH, CDR2 LQKENI. The CDR3 consists of 14 residues.

The rearrangement links TRBV10-3 to TRBJ2-7, with 14 nucleotides matching TRBD2. Trimming at V came to 6 bases and at J to 1 base, leaving 5 bases not matched to a gene. This CDR3 has 16 residues. The germline V gene has CDR1 ENHRY and CDR2 SYGVKD. The CDR3 loop reads CAIRGTSGSHSYEQYF. DNA for the CDR3: TGTGCCATCAGGGGGACTAGCGGGAGCCATTCCTACGAGCAGTACTTC.

The gene calls are TRBV19 and TRBJ1-1; 9 bases fit TRBD1. This CDR3 comprises 16 residues. The V gene end was trimmed by 6 bases and the J gene end by 4 bases; junction bases not matched to a gene: 12. The V gene's germline CDR1 is LNHDA and CDR2 SQIVND (reference sequence). The CDR3 region is CASSHPWTGDSTEAFF. CDR3 nucleotides: TGTGCCAGTAGCCACCCGTGGACAGGGGACAGCACTGAAGCTTTCTTT.

The chain links TRBV19 to TRBJ1-1; the D is unclear. Per the germline V gene, CDR1 is LNHDA and CDR2 is SQIVND (reference sequence). The CDR3 runs 14 residues. The ends were cut back, 5 bases at V and 4 bases at J, with 14 bases in the middle. The DNA of the CDR3 is TGTGCCAGTAGTTTCCAGGCTTTAGGCACTGAAGCTTTCTTT. Translation: CASSFQALGTEAFF.

The chain employs TRBV21-1 and TRBJ2-7; the table's D call of TRBD1 was not tested on the DNA. TRBV21-1 is marked as a pseudogene. The CDR3 has 12 residues. CDR3 loop: CASSSGQGEQYF. DNA of the CDR3: TGTGCCAGCAGCAGTGGACAGGGAGAGCAGTACTTC.

J is TRBJ2-7 and V is TRBV4-1; D is possibly TRBD1 (6 bases). CDR1 and CDR2 from the germline V gene are MGHRA and YSYEKL. CDR3 size: 15 residues. Trimming stripped 0 bases from V and 5 bases from J, with 14 bases between. In nucleotides, the CDR3 is TGCGCCAGCAGCCAAGAATCTAACAGGGCGGACGAGCAGTACTTC. It yields the protein CASSQESNRADEQYF.

This chain connects TRBV19 to TRBJ2-1, with a possible D match to TRBD2 (6 bases). This CDR3 comprises 16 residues. V dropped 1 base and J dropped 0 bases, with 10 bases sitting between them. The V gene's germline CDR1 is LNHDA and CDR2 SQIVND (reference sequence). CDR3 protein: CASSIGGGSSYNEQFF. The CDR3 DNA is TGTGCCAGTAGTATAGGTGGGGGGAGCTCCTACAATGAGCAGTTCTTC.

V is TRBV15 and J is TRBJ1-5; TRBD1 matches 9 bases. The J segment lost 9 bases and the V segment lost 3 bases, leaving 6 bases of the junction unmatched. The CDR3 has 14 residues. Germline V gene lookup returns CDR1 LNHNV and CDR2 YYDKDF (reference sequence). For the CDR3, the DNA is TGTGCCACCAGCAGGGACAGGGGAATCGTGCCCCAGCATTTT. It encodes CATSRDRGIVPQHF.

V gene TRBV5-4 combines with J gene TRBJ2-5; 7 nucleotides align to TRBD1. The CDR3 is 14 residues long. V gave up 4 bases and J gave up 5 bases; unmatched junction bases: 8. Germline assignment: CDR1 SGHNT and CDR2 YYREEE (reference sequence). Here the CDR3 DNA reads TGTGCCAGCAGCCTATTGACAGGGCGGGAGACCCAGTACTTC. It encodes CASSLLTGRETQYF.

The J gene is TRBJ1-2, the V gene TRBV5-6, with D possibly being TRBD1 (5 bases). Trimming removed 0 bases at V and 5 bases at J, with 20 bases between. Per germline, CDR1 SGHDT and CDR2 YYEEEE. The CDR3 extends over 17 amino acids. In nucleotides, the CDR3 is TGTGCCAGCAGCTTGGACCCCCTAGGACACCGGGTTTATGGCTACACCTTC. It yields the protein CASSLDPLGHRVYGYTF.

The CDR3 nucleotides read TGTGCCAGTAGTATAAGGGGGCGATCGGAAAAACTGTTTTTT. This encodes CASSIRGRSEKLFF. The J gene is TRBJ1-4, the V gene TRBV19; 7 bases line up with TRBD1. Trimming removed 2 bases from V and 8 bases from J; junction bases left unmatched: 5. The CDR3 spans 14 residues. Germline assignment: CDR1 LNHDA and CDR2 SQIVND (reference sequence).

The chain recombines TRBV10-3 with TRBJ1-2; possible D gene TRBD1, 5 bases. CDR3 size: 15 residues. V lost 0 bases and J 5 bases, leaving 13 bases between the germline ends. From germline, CDR1 is ENHRY and CDR2 SYGVKD. The CDR3 loop reads CAISESGGGEYGYTF. CDR3 in DNA: TGTGCCATCAGTGAGTCGGGGGGTGGAGAATATGGCTACACCTTC.

The chain's CDR3 is CASSLEGGAWDTQYF. CDR3 nucleotides: TGTGCCAGCAGCTTAGAGGGAGGGGCCTGGGATACGCAGTATTTT. The J gene is TRBJ2-3, the V gene TRBV7-3, with TRBD2 identical over 7 bases. Unmatched junction bases numbered 8, after V lost 2 bases and J lost 6 bases. The CDR3 spans 15 residues. CDR1 is SGHTA and CDR2 is FQGTGA in the germline V gene. The full variable domain, with the rest looked up from reference TRBV7-3 and TRBJ2-3, is GAGVSQTPSNKVTEKGKYVELRCDPISGHTALYWYRQSLGQGPEFLIYFQGTGAADDSGLPNDRFFAVRPEGSVSTLKIQRTERGDSAVYLCASSLEGGAWDTQYFGPGTRLTVL.

The chain carries TRBV30 and TRBJ1-5; 8 bases line up with TRBD1. With V trimmed by 1 base and J by 7 bases, 3 bases remained unmatched. CDR1 is GTSNPN, CDR2 SVGIG, per germline (reference sequence). The CDR3 extends over 13 amino acids. Written as DNA, the CDR3 is TGTGCCTGGAGTGGAGACAGGGGACAGCCCCAGCATTTT. Encoded protein: CAWSGDRGQPQHF.

The V and J genes are TRBV10-3 and TRBJ2-6, with a possible D match to TRBD1 (6 bases). The V gene lost 9 bases and the J gene lost 4 bases, with 16 bases spanning the gap. From germline, CDR1 is ENHRY and CDR2 SYGVKD. CDR3 length equals 15 residues. CDR3: CAISLQGSGANVLTF. CDR3 DNA: TGTGCCATTAGCCTACAGGGTTCCGGGGCCAACGTCCTGACTTTC.

The chain has TRBV4-1 and TRBJ1-5; D is unresolved. The V end lost 2 bases, the J end lost 2 bases, and 13 bases lay between the germline ends. CDR3 length: 16 amino acids. Germline loops: CDR1 MGHRA, CDR2 YSYEKL. CDR3 coding DNA: TGCGCCAGCAGCCAATTGGAGGGTCGGGGCAATCAGCCCCAGCATTTT. It encodes CASSQLEGRGNQPQHF.

V is TRBV27 and J is TRBJ1-5; 7 bases agree with TRBD1. This CDR3 spans 14 amino acids. Germline V gene data show CDR1 as MNHEY and CDR2 as SMNVEV (reference sequence). After removal of 5 bases from V and 4 bases from J, the junction contained 5 bases not matched to a gene. DNA of the CDR3: TGTGCCAGCAGTCCTAGGGACAGAAATCAGCCCCAGCATTTT. Its translation is CASSPRDRNQPQHF.

This clone was seen more than once but under ten times. This rearrangement joins TRBV5-1 to TRBJ2-7; 10 positions match TRBD2. Germline CDR1 and CDR2: SGHRS and YFSETQ. This CDR3 has 14 residues. J lost 4 bases, V lost 1 base, and 2 bases had no gene match. The CDR3 spells CASSLMTSGYEQYF. The CDR3 nucleotides are TGCGCCAGCAGCTTGATGACTAGCGGGTACGAGCAGTACTTC.

V gene TRBV9 combines with J gene TRBJ1-1; D not certain. Germline CDR1 is SGDLS and CDR2 is YYNGEE. The V gene lost 0 bases and the J gene lost 1 base, with 10 bases spanning the gap. CDR3 length: 15 residues. The CDR3 DNA sequence: TGTGCCAGCAGCGTAGATGGGAGAACGAACACTGAAGCTTTCTTT. Translation: CASSVDGRTNTEAFF.

The chain carries TRBV27 and TRBJ1-5, with 8 positions matching TRBD1. The CDR3 has 14 residues. J gave up 7 bases and V 5 bases, and 7 bases lay outside the gene matches. In germline, CDR1 is MNHEY, CDR2 SMNVEV (reference sequence). The CDR3 region is CASSPGQGWQPQHF. The CDR3 coding sequence is TGTGCCAGCAGTCCCGGACAGGGATGGCAGCCCCAGCATTTT.

V and J are TRBV19 and TRBJ1-5; D gene unclear. V was trimmed by 3 bases and J by 5 bases, leaving 20 bases between them. The CDR3 is 17 residues long. Germline assignment: CDR1 LNHDA and CDR2 SQIVND (reference sequence). Here the CDR3 reads CASSIRTYGRADQPQHF. CDR3 in DNA: TGTGCCAGTAGTATCCGGACCTACGGGAGGGCAGATCAGCCCCAGCATTTT.

V usage is TRBV5-1 and J usage is TRBJ2-3; 8 positions agree with TRBD2. The germline V gene has CDR1 SGHRS and CDR2 YFSETQ. There are 13 residues in the CDR3. The J segment lost 3 bases and the V segment lost 5 bases, leaving 2 bases of the junction unmatched. CDR3 in amino acids: CASSRGRTDTQYF. CDR3 DNA sequence: TGCGCCAGCAGTCGCGGGAGGACAGATACGCAGTATTTT.